This T cell receptor (beta chain) originates from a study of T cells after yellow fever vaccination. This clonotype was observed at least ten times. Generation of TCR cDNA used 5'RACE template switching (which added a universal primer site and UMIs). TCRdb re-derived calls from the 5' RACE reads in MiXCR, one entry per CDR3 protein. The repertoire holds fewer than 400,000 distinct CDR3 sequences, around 6.4% seen once, with about 15% in the top ten. V shed 0 bases, J shed 3 bases, and the junction held 4 bases outside the gene matches. The CDR3 has 15 amino acids. The germline V gene encodes CDR1 SGHTA and CDR2 FQGNSA.

The sequence was collected from a young man who received the YFV17D yellow fever vaccine. The chain combines TRBV7-2 with TRBJ2-7, with TRBD1 matching 8 bases. The sequences come from PBMCs, collected 5 days after the yellow fever booster vaccination. Written as DNA, the CDR3 is TGTGCCAGCAGCTTAGCGTTGGGACAGGACTACGAGCAGTACTTC. Translation gives CASSLALGQDYEQYF.